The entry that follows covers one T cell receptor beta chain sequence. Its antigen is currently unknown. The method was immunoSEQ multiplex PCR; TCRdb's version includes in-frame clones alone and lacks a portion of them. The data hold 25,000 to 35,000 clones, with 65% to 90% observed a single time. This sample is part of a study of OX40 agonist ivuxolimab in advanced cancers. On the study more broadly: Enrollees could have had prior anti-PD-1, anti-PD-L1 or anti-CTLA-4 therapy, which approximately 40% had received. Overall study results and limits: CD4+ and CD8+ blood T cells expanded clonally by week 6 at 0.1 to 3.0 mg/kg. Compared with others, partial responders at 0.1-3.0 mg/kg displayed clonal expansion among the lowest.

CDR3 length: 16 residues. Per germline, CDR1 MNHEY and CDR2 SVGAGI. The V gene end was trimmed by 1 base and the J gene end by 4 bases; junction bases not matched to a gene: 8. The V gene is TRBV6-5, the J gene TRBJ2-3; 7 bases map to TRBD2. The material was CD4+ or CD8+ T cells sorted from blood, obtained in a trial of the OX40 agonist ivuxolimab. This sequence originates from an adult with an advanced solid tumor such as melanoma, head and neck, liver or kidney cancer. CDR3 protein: CASSYLAGYDPDTQYF. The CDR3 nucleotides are TGTGCCAGCAGTTACTTAGCGGGTTATGATCCAGATACGCAGTATTTT.